This T cell receptor (beta chain) was captured by sequencing in a study of CD8 T cells in Susac syndrome. The junction had 6 bases not matched to a gene; V was cut back by 4 bases and J by 0 bases. In germline, CDR1 is SGHAT, CDR2 FQNNGV. The CDR3 has 16 amino acids. From blood CD8+ and CD4+ T cells, TCR beta sequences were generated. TEMRA cells were enriched by FACS, while CD8+ and CD4+ T cells were obtained through a negative isolation that was performed magnetically. Random hexamers were used to reverse transcribe roughly 0.45 to 1 ug of RNA. One entry per CDR3 protein, called by TCRdb with MiXCR from the immunoSEQ multiplex PCR reads. The profile shows about 300,000 distinct CDR3 sequences, almost 85% of them singletons.

The sequencing input was CD8+ T cells from PBMCs. The TCR sequence derives from a human donor with multiple sclerosis. The chain employs TRBV11-2 and TRBJ2-1; 7 nucleotides line up with TRBD2. The CDR3, as DNA: TGTGCCAGCAGCTATACTAGCGCTAGCTCCTACAATGAGCAGTTCTTC. Translated, it gives CASSYTSASSYNEQFF.